Listed below are T cell receptor beta chains from one sample, sequenced in a study of T-cell reconstitution after alpha-beta-depleted transplantation in children. TCRdb reprocessed the PCR reads via MiXCR and lists one record per CDR3 protein. The sample has 200,000 to 300,000 distinct CDR3 sequences, 12% seen once. This specimen consisted of PBMCs from the stem cell graft donor, obtained from the stem cell graft. The source of these receptors is a human donor who donated a stem cell graft to a child with acute lymphoblastic leukemia. The CDR3 runs from the conserved cysteine through the conserved F or W. Fields, in order: V gene, J gene, D gene, CDR3 protein. The D gene is left open where the match is weak.

TRBV29-1	TRBJ1-4	TRBD1	CSAWTGGDGKLFF
TRBV11-3	TRBJ2-3	TRBD2	CASSKPGGWADTQYF
TRBV20-1	TRBJ2-3	-	CSAQGTTGFTDTQYF
TRBV20-1	TRBJ1-5	-	CSASRQNQPQHF
TRBV7-2	TRBJ2-7	-	CATSQVGPGSYEQYF
TRBV18	TRBJ2-5	-	CASSPGVGETQYF
TRBV24-1	TRBJ2-2	-	CATSLRAGTGNTGELFF
TRBV12-3/TRBV12-4	TRBJ2-2	TRBD2	CASSPRREGGSTGELFF
TRBV5-1	TRBJ1-2	TRBD1	CASSLGQQGTYGYTF
TRBV4-3	TRBJ2-3	TRBD2	CASSQDGGGRPTDTQYF
TRBV29-1	TRBJ2-1	-	CSVEGYERAPGRSYNEQFF
TRBV4-3	TRBJ1-5	-	CASSPGPTSNQPQHF